These 4 T cell receptor beta chains were all obtained from the same sample, sequenced in a study of T-cell reconstitution after alpha-beta-depleted transplantation in children. Unique molecular identifiers featured in how the TCRbeta library was prepared. TCRdb redid the calling of the PCR reads with MiXCR, one entry per CDR3 protein. Found here are about 690,000 distinct CDR3 sequences, about 15% of them singletons; the top ten hold about 1.1%. The specimen comprised PBMCs from the stem cell graft donor, sampled from the stem cell graft. These receptors were obtained from a human donor who donated a stem cell graft to a child with acute myeloid leukemia.

This clonotype came up many times. The chain joins TRBV20-1 to TRBJ2-7, with TRBD1 matching over 7 bases. This CDR3 has 12 residues. V lost 5 bases and J lost 6; bases outside the gene matches: 7. Germline V gives CDR1 DFQATT, CDR2 SNEGSKA (reference sequence). The CDR3 DNA sequence: TGCAGTGCTTCGGGACAGAGCTTCGAGCAGTACGTC. As protein: CSASGQSFEQYV.

This clonotype was counted ten times or more. CDR3 nucleotides: TGCAGTGCGGTGGGGGCGGCTGGCACTGAAGCTTTCTTT. It specifies CSAVGAAGTEAFF. The genes are TRBV20-1 and TRBJ1-1; D might be TRBD1 (6 bases). Germline-derived CDR1 and CDR2 are DFQATT and SNEGSKA (reference sequence). V was trimmed by 6 bases and J by 4 bases, leaving 15 bases between them. The CDR3 is 13 residues long.

This clonotype was counted only a few times. The chain couples TRBV4-3 to TRBJ2-5, with unresolved D. The CDR3 sequence is 14 residues long. CDR1 and CDR2 from the germline V gene are LGHNA and YSLEER. Trimming stripped 0 bases from V and 3 bases from J, with 8 bases between. CDR3 in DNA: TGCGCCAGCAGCCAAGAACGAACAGAAGAGACCCAGTACTTC. Its protein product is CASSQERTEETQYF.

The J gene is TRBJ2-5, the V gene TRBV3-1; D is undetermined. The CDR3 spans 12 residues. V dropped 0 bases and J dropped 5 bases, with 4 bases sitting between them. Germline-derived CDR1 and CDR2 are LGHDT and YNNKEL (reference sequence). CDR3 residues: CASSQEWETQYF. The CDR3 DNA reads as TGTGCCAGCAGCCAAGAATGGGAGACCCAGTACTTC.